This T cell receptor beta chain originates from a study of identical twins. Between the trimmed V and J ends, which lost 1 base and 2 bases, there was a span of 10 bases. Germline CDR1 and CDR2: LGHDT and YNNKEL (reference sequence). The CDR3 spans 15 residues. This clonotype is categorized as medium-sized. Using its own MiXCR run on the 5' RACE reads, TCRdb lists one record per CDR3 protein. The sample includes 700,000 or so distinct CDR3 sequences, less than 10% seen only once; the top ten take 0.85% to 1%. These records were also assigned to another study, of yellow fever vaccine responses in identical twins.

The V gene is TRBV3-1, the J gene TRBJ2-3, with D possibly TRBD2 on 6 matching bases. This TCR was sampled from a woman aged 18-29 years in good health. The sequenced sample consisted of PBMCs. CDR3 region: CASSQVGGTTDTQYF. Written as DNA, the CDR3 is TGTGCCAGCAGCCAAGTCGGAGGGACCACAGATACGCAGTATTTT.